Listed here are 15 T cell receptor beta chains from one sample, sequenced in a study of blood T cell repertoires in COVID-19. Assay: immunoSEQ multiplex PCR; the TCRdb copy retains only in-frame clones and omits some. The table lists about 190,000 clones, around 89% of them singletons, with 5% to 6.5% in the top ten. The sequenced sample consisted of peripheral blood. The origin of the receptors is a man aged 35 to 55 with active or convalescent COVID-19.

The chain couples TRBV28 to TRBJ1-2, with D perhaps matching TRBD1 (5 bases). Between the trimmed V and J ends, which lost 1 base and 8 bases, there was a span of 11 bases. Germline assignment: CDR1 MDHEN and CDR2 SYDVKM. The CDR3 runs 13 residues. The CDR3 nucleotides are TGTGCCAGCAGTTTATCCGGCAGGGCCGGCTACACCTTC. Translation: CASSLSGRAGYTF.

The rearrangement links TRBV19 to TRBJ1-4, with D perhaps matching TRBD1 (5 bases). The ends were cut back, 9 bases at V and 8 bases at J, with 22 bases in the middle. Germline CDR1 LNHDA, CDR2 SQIVND (reference sequence). This CDR3 has 15 amino acids. CDR3 sequence: CASNYQGLSGEKLFF. The CDR3 nucleotides are TGTGCCAGCAACTATCAGGGATTATCTGGCGAAAAACTGTTTTTT.

The chain has TRBV19 and TRBJ2-1; TRBD2 matches 14 bases. Germline lookup yields CDR1 LNHDA and CDR2 SQIVND (reference sequence). After removal of 8 bases from V and 7 bases from J, the junction contained 7 bases not matched to a gene. The CDR3 is 15 amino acids. The CDR3 nucleotides read TGTGCCAGTCGACTAGCGGGAGGGCCTAGTAATGAGCAGTTCTTC. As protein: CASRLAGGPSNEQFF.

V usage is TRBV2 and J usage is TRBJ1-4; no reliable D call. The ends were cut back, 6 bases at V and 4 bases at J, with 6 bases in the middle. CDR1 is SNHLY, CDR2 FYNNEI, per germline. This CDR3 has 12 amino acids. The CDR3 sequence is CASSLINEKLFF. The CDR3 DNA is TGTGCCAGCAGCCTAATTAATGAAAAACTGTTTTTT.

This clone has only one observation. V and J are TRBV11-2 and TRBJ1-2, with D perhaps TRBD1 (5 bases). Germline V CDR1 and CDR2: SGHAT, FQNNGV. The germline V and J ends were trimmed by 1 base and 2 bases, with 8 bases remaining between them. The CDR3 totals 14 residues. CDR3 DNA: TGTGCCAGCAGCTTAGGGGGGGAAAACTATGGCTACACCTTC. Protein: CASSLGGENYGYTF.

The genes are TRBV28 and TRBJ2-7; 8 bases fit TRBD1. CDR1 is MDHEN and CDR2 is SYDVKM in the germline V gene. This CDR3 spans 12 amino acids. Trimming removed 10 bases from V and 3 bases from J; junction bases left unmatched: 5. The CDR3 reads CATRTGRYEQYF. CDR3 in DNA: TGTGCCACTCGGACAGGGCGCTACGAGCAGTACTTC.

The rearrangement joins TRBV7-9 to TRBJ1-2; 9 positions agree with TRBD1. The V gene end was trimmed by 4 bases and the J gene end by 8 bases; junction bases not matched to a gene: 5. Germline V gene data show CDR1 as SEHNR and CDR2 as FQNEAQ (reference sequence). The CDR3 has 13 amino acids. The CDR3: CASSSTGGFGYTF. The CDR3 nucleotides read TGTGCCAGCAGCTCGACAGGGGGTTTCGGCTACACCTTC.

The chain carries TRBV6-6 and TRBJ1-5, with D tentatively TRBD1 (6 bases). Germline V gene data show CDR1 as MNHNY and CDR2 as SVGAGI (reference sequence). The V end lost 0 bases, the J end lost 4 bases, and 7 bases lay between the germline ends. The CDR3 sequence is 14 residues long. The CDR3 loop reads CASSYSGGNQPQHF. The CDR3 DNA follows: TGTGCCAGCAGTTACTCAGGGGGAAATCAGCCCCAGCATTTT.

The genes are TRBV3-1 (or the pseudogene TRBV3-2) and TRBJ1-1; TRBD1 aligns across 7 bases. The V and J ends lost 3 bases and 1 base, in that order; junction bases with no gene match: 2. Germline loops: CDR1 LGHDT, CDR2 YNNKEL (reference sequence). This CDR3 has 14 residues. The CDR3 protein is CASSHGTANTEAFF. In nucleotides, the CDR3 is TGTGCCAGCAGCCACGGGACAGCGAACACTGAAGCTTTCTTT.

The chain couples TRBV5-1 to TRBJ1-1; the match to TRBD1 covers 7 bases. This CDR3 has 15 amino acids. Germline V lookup: CDR1 SGHRS, CDR2 YFSETQ. With 1 base clipped from V and 0 bases from J, the junction kept 3 bases outside the gene matches. CDR3 DNA sequence: TGCGCCAGCAGCTTGAAGGGGGCCATGAACACTGAAGCTTTCTTT. Translation gives CASSLKGAMNTEAFF.

The chain joins TRBV19 to TRBJ2-7, with no clear D. CDR1 LNHDA and CDR2 SQIVND come from the germline V gene (reference sequence). The CDR3 length is 12 residues. The V end was cut by 4 bases, the J end by 6 bases, with 10 bases between. The CDR3 region has the DNA TGTGCCAGTAGTACAGACGTCGGCGAGCAGTACTTC. Protein sequence: CASSTDVGEQYF.

The V call is TRBV7-7, the J call TRBJ1-1, with D uncertain. V was clipped by 2 bases and J by 12 bases, with 13 bases between them. The germline gives CDR1 SSHAT, CDR2 FNYEAQ (reference sequence). The CDR3 contains 12 residues. In DNA, the CDR3 is TGTGCCAGCAGCTTACTTCCCGGGGTAACTTTCTTT. It translates to CASSLLPGVTFF.

The V gene is TRBV2, the J gene TRBJ2-3, with 11 nucleotides matching TRBD2. The germline V gene encodes CDR1 SNHLY and CDR2 FYNNEI. The CDR3 is 16 residues long. J was trimmed by 7 bases and V by 5 bases; bases with no gene match: 11. The CDR3 here is CASSSVAGGGFNTQYF. As DNA, the CDR3 is TGTGCCAGCAGTAGTGTAGCGGGAGGGGGATTTAATACGCAGTATTTT.

V gene TRBV12-5 combines with J gene TRBJ1-1; 7 positions match TRBD1. The germline CDR1 and CDR2 sequences are LGHNT and FRNRAP. The length of the CDR3 is 14 residues. The ends lost 1 base at V and 10 bases at J; junction bases unmatched: 9. The DNA of the CDR3 is TGTGCTAGTGGTTTGGGTTCAACAGGGGCGGGAGCTTTCTTT. Protein sequence: CASGLGSTGAGAFF.

This clone was detected only a few times. The chain carries TRBV25-1 and TRBJ2-3; 10 bases map to TRBD2. Trimming cost V 5 bases and J 4 bases; bases outside gene matches: 6. CDR1 MGHDK and CDR2 SYGVNS come from the germline V gene. The length of the CDR3 is 15 residues. The CDR3 DNA is TGTGCCAGCAGTAATCTAGCGGGGGTCGCAGATACGCAGTATTTT. This translates into CASSNLAGVADTQYF.